This is a list of T cell receptor beta chains from one sample in a study of T cells in narcolepsy. Repertoires were generated with immunoSEQ multiplex PCR, while TCRdb's copy carries only in-frame clones and drops some. The data show around 20,000 clones, under 85% seen once. Sequenced input: memory (CD45RA-) CD4+ T cells from blood. All receptors come from a human donor in good health. The CDR3 runs from the conserved cysteine through the conserved F or W. Each record gives: V gene, clone size, D gene, J gene, CDR3 DNA, CDR3 protein. A D gene is named only where the DNA matches it firmly. Not every row has a clone size; where given, it reads once, few, many or a size class.

>TRBV6-5|NA|NA|TRBJ2-2
TGTGCCAGCAGTTACGGGATGTGGGTCGTCGGGGAGCTGTTTTTT
CASSYGMWVVGELFF
>TRBV18|few|TRBD1|TRBJ1-1
TGTGCCAGCTCCGGGACAGTTGAAGCTTTCTTT
CASSGTVEAFF
>TRBV7-9|NA|TRBD1|TRBJ2-5
TGTGCCAGCAGCTACGGACAGGTTCGGGAGACCCAGTACTTC
CASSYGQVRETQYF
>TRBV18|once|NA|TRBJ2-6
TGTGCCAGCTCACCAACCCACGGGGGAGGAGTCCTATCTGGGGCCAACGTCCTGACTTTC
CASSPTHGGGVLSGANVLTF
>TRBV9|NA|NA|TRBJ2-3
TGTGCCAGCGGTTCTAGGGCAGACCCCTCGGGAGATACGCAGTATTTT
CASGSRADPSGDTQYF
>TRBV19|NA|NA|TRBJ1-5
TGTGCCAGTAGTATCTACCGGGACACCCTAAGGGGTCAGCCCCAGCATTTT
CASSIYRDTLRGQPQHF
>TRBV14|NA|TRBD1|TRBJ1-6
TGTGCCAGCAGCCAAACAGGGGAATTTAATTCACCCCTCCACTTT
CASSQTGEFNSPLHF
>TRBV4-3|once|TRBD2|TRBJ2-7
TGCGCCAGCAGCCAGTTAGCGGGGGCCAACTACGAGCAGTACTTC
CASSQLAGANYEQYF
>TRBV10-3|NA|TRBD2|TRBJ2-3
TGTGCCATCAGTGCTTTCCGGGAGGGCCCAGATACGCAGTATTTT
CAISAFREGPDTQYF
>TRBV7-2|NA|NA|TRBJ1-5
TGTGCCAGCAGCCTGACGCCGGGGGCCGGTCAGCCCCAGCATTTT
CASSLTPGAGQPQHF
>TRBV7-2|few|NA|TRBJ1-1
TGTGCCAGCAGCCTCTCCAGCGGAGGTAAAGCTTTCTTT
CASSLSSGGKAFF
>TRBV5-1|NA|NA|TRBJ2-1
TGCGCCAGCAGCTTGGCCCCCCCGGGGGCCGGCTACAATGAGCAGTTCTTC
CASSLAPPGAGYNEQFF
>TRBV5-4|once|NA|TRBJ2-1
TGTGCCAGCAGCTTGGAGGGTAGTACCTACAATGAGCAGTTCTTC
CASSLEGSTYNEQFF
>TRBV7-6|NA|NA|TRBJ2-2
TGTGCCAGCAGCTTAGGAGGGTTCACCGGGGAGCTGTTTTTT
CASSLGGFTGELFF
>TRBV2|NA|NA|TRBJ2-7
TGTGCCAGCAGTGAACGGGGGGCTAGCGGCTACGAGCAGTACTTC
CASSERGASGYEQYF
>TRBV9|NA|NA|TRBJ2-5
TGTGCCAGCAGCGTCACCCCGGGACCGATAGAGACCCAGTACTTC
CASSVTPGPIETQYF
>TRBV7-3|NA|NA|TRBJ2-2
TGTGCCAGCAGCCCGGACACCGGGGAGCTGTTTTTT
CASSPDTGELFF
>TRBV5-5|once|NA|TRBJ1-5
TGTGCCAGCAGCCCTACCAACACGGGGCAGCCCCAGCATTTT
CASSPTNTGQPQHF
>TRBV27|NA|NA|TRBJ1-6
TGTGCCAGCAGTTTTCGTCCAGGGTCTAATTCACCCCTCCACTTT
CASSFRPGSNSPLHF
>TRBV7-2|NA|NA|TRBJ2-7
TGTGCCAGCAGCTCCTTGGGAGGGACAACCTACGAGCAGTACTTC
CASSSLGGTTYEQYF
>TRBV4-1|NA|TRBD1|TRBJ2-7
TGCGCCAGCAGCCTCCCGGACAGGGCGTCCGAGCAGTACTTC
CASSLPDRASEQYF
>TRBV28|NA|NA|TRBJ2-7
TGTGCCAGCAGTCTGCTGACAGGCTCCTACGAGCAGTACTTC
CASSLLTGSYEQYF
>TRBV7-9|NA|TRBD1|TRBJ1-5
TGTGCCAGCAGCTCGGGAGACAGGGTTAGCAATCAGCCCCAGCATTTT
CASSSGDRVSNQPQHF
>TRBV6-5|NA|NA|TRBJ2-2
TGTGCCAGCGTCCGGAACACCGGGGAGCTGTTTTTT
CASVRNTGELFF
>TRBV2|NA|NA|TRBJ2-3
TGTGCCAGCACGAGGGCAGGGTTCCTGTATTTT
CASTRAGFLYF
>TRBV7-8|NA|TRBD1|TRBJ1-2
TGTGCCAGCAGCCCAAAGGGGGCACGGGCTAACTATGGCTACACCTTC
CASSPKGARANYGYTF
>TRBV7-7|NA|NA|TRBJ2-1
TGTGCCAGCAGCTTAGGGCTAGGTCATGATGAGCAGTTCTTC
CASSLGLGHDEQFF
>TRBV19|NA|NA|TRBJ2-7
TGTGCCAGTAGTCCTAATGGGGGGGCGTTCTACGAGCAGTACTTC
CASSPNGGAFYEQYF
>TRBV11-2|NA|NA|TRBJ2-1
TGTGCCAGCAACCTCGGGACTTACAATGAGCAGTTCTTC
CASNLGTYNEQFF
>TRBV7-3|NA|TRBD1|TRBJ1-6
TGTGCCAGCAGCCGAGACAGGGTAGACAATAATTCACCCCTCCACTTT
CASSRDRVDNNSPLHF
>TRBV5-4|NA|NA|TRBJ2-2
TGTGCCAGCAGCTACTACAAGGACACCGGGGAGCTGTTTTTT
CASSYYKDTGELFF
>TRBV9|NA|TRBD2|TRBJ2-1
TGTGCCAGCAGCGTGGGCGGTAGCGGGGGGAATGAGCAGTTCTTC
CASSVGGSGGNEQFF
>TRBV2|NA|NA|TRBJ2-1
TGTGCCAGCAGGCTATTCGGGACAAATTCCTACAATGAGCAATTCTTC
CASRLFGTNSYNEQFF
>TRBV7-2|once|TRBD2|TRBJ2-3
TGTGCCAGCAGCCCGGGGACTAGCGAGTCACAAGATACGCAGTATTTT
CASSPGTSESQDTQYF
>TRBV30|NA|NA|TRBJ2-1
TGTGCCTGGAGTTCCCGAACGTGGGGGGAGTTCTTC
CAWSSRTWGEFF
>TRBV5-1|NA|TRBD1|TRBJ1-5
TGCGCCAGCAGCTTGGGGCCCCGACAGGGGGGTGTTGGGGCCCAGCATTTT
CASSLGPRQGGVGAQHF
>TRBV7-2|NA|NA|TRBJ1-5
TGTGCCAGCAGCCAAGTCCAGGGCAATCAGCCCCAGCATTTT
CASSQVQGNQPQHF
>TRBV7-2|NA|NA|TRBJ1-1
TGTGCCAGCAGCCGATCCCGGACCCGGGCAAGGTTCACTGAAGCTTTCTTT
CASSRSRTRARFTEAFF
>TRBV7-2|few|NA|TRBJ2-1
TGTGCCAGCAGCTTCCGGGACGCTTACAATGAGCAGTTCTTC
CASSFRDAYNEQFF
>TRBV4-1|NA|NA|TRBJ1-1
TGCGCCAGCATTAGGGGGGAAGGCACGGAAAACACTGAAGCTTTCTTT
CASIRGEGTENTEAFF
>TRBV28|NA|NA|TRBJ1-2
TGTGCCAGCAGTGGGGAAGACTATGGCTACACCTTC
CASSGEDYGYTF
>TRBV9|NA|NA|TRBJ2-3
TGTGCCAGCGCCCGTAGTCCATCCACAGATACGCAGTATTTT
CASARSPSTDTQYF
>TRBV29-1|NA|NA|TRBJ2-1
TGCAGCGTTGCTCCGGTGAGCTCCTACAATGAGCAGTTCTTC
CSVAPVSSYNEQFF
>TRBV11-2|once|NA|TRBJ1-4
TGTGCCAGCAGAGGTTCGGGGAATAATGAAAAACTGTTTTTT
CASRGSGNNEKLFF
>TRBV6-1|NA|NA|TRBJ2-6
TGTGCCAGCAATTACGGTTCTGGGGCCAACGTCCTGACTTTC
CASNYGSGANVLTF
>TRBV6-5|NA|NA|TRBJ1-2
TGTGCCAGCAGTCCGGACCAGCTGTATGGCTACACCTTC
CASSPDQLYGYTF
>TRBV10-3|once|NA|TRBJ2-2
TGTGCCATTAAAAAGGAGGGCACCGGGGAGCTGTTTTTT
CAIKKEGTGELFF
>TRBV7-2|NA|NA|TRBJ2-5
TGTGCCAGCAGCTCCCCCCGGGTAGGAGAGACCCAGTACTTC
CASSSPRVGETQYF
>TRBV28|NA|NA|TRBJ1-1
TGTGCCAGCAGTCCCCAGGTCGGAGGTGAAGCTTTCTTT
CASSPQVGGEAFF
>TRBV5-1|NA|NA|TRBJ1-1
TGCGCCAGCACAACCGGGGGGAACACTGAAGCTTTCTTT
CASTTGGNTEAFF
>TRBV27|NA|NA|TRBJ1-1
TGTGCCAGCGCTAGTGCCCAGCCGTCCACTGAAGCTTTCTTT
CASASAQPSTEAFF
>TRBV5-1|NA|NA|TRBJ1-2
TGCGCCAGCAGCTTGGAGAACTTCGGCTACACCTTC
CASSLENFGYTF
>TRBV25-1|NA|TRBD1|TRBJ1-1
TGTGCCAGTCGGGGACAGGGAAACCTGGGCACTGAAGCTTTCTTT
CASRGQGNLGTEAFF
>TRBV7-9|NA|TRBD2|TRBJ2-7
TGTGCCAGCAGCTTAGTACCGGGGGACTACAACGAGCAGTACTTC
CASSLVPGDYNEQYF
>TRBV7-7|once|NA|TRBJ2-3
TGTGCCAGCGTAGGATCCGGGGATACGCAGTATTTT
CASVGSGDTQYF
>TRBV7-6|once|NA|TRBJ2-7
TGTGCCAGCAGTTCGCGGGGCAAGGGCGAGCAGTACTTC
CASSSRGKGEQYF
>TRBV18|NA|NA|TRBJ2-3
TGTGCCAGCTCAGGGTTCAGCGGATGGGACACAGATACGCAGTATTTT
CASSGFSGWDTDTQYF
>TRBV5-1|NA|NA|TRBJ1-5
TGCGCCAGCAGCTTAATATTATCGGACCTGCCCCAGCATTTT
CASSLILSDLPQHF
>TRBV19|NA|TRBD1|TRBJ1-5
TGTGCCAGTACTGACAGGGGGTTCGGGAGCAATCAGCCCCAGCATTTT
CASTDRGFGSNQPQHF
>TRBV27|NA|NA|TRBJ2-7
TGTGCCAGCAGTGCCGGGACTACCCAGAACAGGGTCCGCGCAGGCTCCTACGAGCAGTACTTC
CASSAGTTQNRVRAGSYEQYF